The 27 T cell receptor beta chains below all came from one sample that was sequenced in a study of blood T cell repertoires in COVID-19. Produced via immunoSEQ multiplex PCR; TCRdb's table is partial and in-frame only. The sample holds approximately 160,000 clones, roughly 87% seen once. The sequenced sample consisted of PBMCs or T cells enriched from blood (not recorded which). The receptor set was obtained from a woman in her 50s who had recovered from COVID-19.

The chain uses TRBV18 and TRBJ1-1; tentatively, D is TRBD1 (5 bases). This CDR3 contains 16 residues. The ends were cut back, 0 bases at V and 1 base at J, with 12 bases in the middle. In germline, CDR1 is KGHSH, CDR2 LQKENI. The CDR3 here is CASSPPGAGPNTEAFF. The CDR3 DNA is TGTGCCAGCTCACCACCCGGCGCAGGGCCGAACACTGAAGCTTTCTTT. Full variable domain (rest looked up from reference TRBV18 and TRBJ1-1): NAGVMQNPRHLVRRRGQEARLRCSPMKGHSHVYWYRQLPEEGLKFMVYLQKENIIDESGMPKERFSAEFPKEGPSILRIQQVVRGDSAAYFCASSPPGAGPNTEAFFGQGTRLTVV.

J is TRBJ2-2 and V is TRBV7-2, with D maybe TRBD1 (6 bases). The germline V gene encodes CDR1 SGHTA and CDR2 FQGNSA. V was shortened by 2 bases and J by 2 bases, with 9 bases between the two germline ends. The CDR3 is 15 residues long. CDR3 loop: CASSLQGQNTGELFF. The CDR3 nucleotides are TGTGCCAGCAGCTTACAGGGACAAAACACCGGGGAGCTGTTTTTT.

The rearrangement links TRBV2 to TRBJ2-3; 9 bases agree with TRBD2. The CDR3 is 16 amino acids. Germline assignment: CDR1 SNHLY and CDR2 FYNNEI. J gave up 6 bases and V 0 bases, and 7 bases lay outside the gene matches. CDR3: CASSEAPSGKSDTQYF. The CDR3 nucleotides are TGTGCCAGCAGTGAAGCGCCTAGCGGGAAATCGGATACGCAGTATTTT.

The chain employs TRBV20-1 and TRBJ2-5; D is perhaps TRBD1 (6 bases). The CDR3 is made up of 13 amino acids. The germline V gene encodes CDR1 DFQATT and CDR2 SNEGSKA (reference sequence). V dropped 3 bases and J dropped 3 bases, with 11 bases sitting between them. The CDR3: CSASRTAEETQYF. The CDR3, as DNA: TGCAGTGCTAGTAGGACAGCCGAAGAGACCCAGTACTTC.

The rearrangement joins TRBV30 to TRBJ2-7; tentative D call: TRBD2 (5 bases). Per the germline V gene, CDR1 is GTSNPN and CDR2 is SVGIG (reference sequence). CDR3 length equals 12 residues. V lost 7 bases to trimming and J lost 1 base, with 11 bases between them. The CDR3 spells CASRQRSYEQYF. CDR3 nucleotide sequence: TGTGCCTCGAGGCAGCGGTCCTACGAGCAGTACTTC. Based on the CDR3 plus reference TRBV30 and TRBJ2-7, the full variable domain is SQTIHQWPATLVQPVGSPLSLECTVEGTSNPNLYWYRQAAGRGLQLLFYSVGIGQISSEVPQNLSASRPQDRQFILSSKKLLLSDSGFYLCASRQRSYEQYFGPGTRLTVT.

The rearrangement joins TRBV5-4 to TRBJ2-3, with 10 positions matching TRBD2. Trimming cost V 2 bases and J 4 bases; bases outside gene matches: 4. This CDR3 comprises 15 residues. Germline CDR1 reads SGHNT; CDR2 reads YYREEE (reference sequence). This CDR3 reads CASSFSSGSADTQYF. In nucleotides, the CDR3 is TGTGCCAGCAGCTTCTCTAGCGGGAGTGCAGATACGCAGTATTTT.

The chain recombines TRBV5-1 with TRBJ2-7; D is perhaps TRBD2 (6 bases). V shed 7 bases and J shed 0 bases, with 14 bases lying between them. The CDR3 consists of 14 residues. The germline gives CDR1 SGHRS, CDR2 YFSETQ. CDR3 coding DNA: TGCGCCAGCGCCCGGGACTCGAGCTCCTACGAGCAGTACTTC. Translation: CASARDSSSYEQYF.

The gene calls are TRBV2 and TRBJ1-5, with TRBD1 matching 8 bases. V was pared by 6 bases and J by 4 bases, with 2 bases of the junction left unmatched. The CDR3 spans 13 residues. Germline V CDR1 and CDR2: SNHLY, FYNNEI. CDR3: CASRQGENQPQHF. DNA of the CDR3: TGTGCCAGCAGACAGGGGGAAAATCAGCCCCAGCATTTT.

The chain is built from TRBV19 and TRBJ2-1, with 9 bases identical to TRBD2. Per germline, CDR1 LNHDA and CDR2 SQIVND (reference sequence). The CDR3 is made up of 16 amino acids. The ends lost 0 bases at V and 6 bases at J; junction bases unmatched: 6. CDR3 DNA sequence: TGTGCCAGTAGTATAGAGGCTAGCGGGAACCTCAATGAGCAGTTCTTC. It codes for CASSIEASGNLNEQFF.

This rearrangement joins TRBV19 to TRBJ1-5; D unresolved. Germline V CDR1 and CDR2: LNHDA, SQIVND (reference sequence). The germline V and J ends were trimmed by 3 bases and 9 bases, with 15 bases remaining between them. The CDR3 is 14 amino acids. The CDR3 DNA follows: TGTGCCAGTAGTATTGGGCAGCCCTTTGGGCCCCAGCATTTT. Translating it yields CASSIGQPFGPQHF.

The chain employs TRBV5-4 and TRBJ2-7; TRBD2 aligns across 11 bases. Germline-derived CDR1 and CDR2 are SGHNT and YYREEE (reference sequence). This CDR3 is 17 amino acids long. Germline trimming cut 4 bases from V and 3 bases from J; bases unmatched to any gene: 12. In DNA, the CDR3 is TGTGCCAGCAGCCCGAAGGGACTAGCGGCCCCAGTCTACGAGCAGTACTTC. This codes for CASSPKGLAAPVYEQYF.

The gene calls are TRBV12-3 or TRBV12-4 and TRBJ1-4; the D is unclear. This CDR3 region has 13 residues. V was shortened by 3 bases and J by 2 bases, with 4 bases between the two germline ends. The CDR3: CASSLRTNEKLFF. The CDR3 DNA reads TGTGCCAGCAGTTTGAGGACTAATGAAAAACTGTTTTTT.

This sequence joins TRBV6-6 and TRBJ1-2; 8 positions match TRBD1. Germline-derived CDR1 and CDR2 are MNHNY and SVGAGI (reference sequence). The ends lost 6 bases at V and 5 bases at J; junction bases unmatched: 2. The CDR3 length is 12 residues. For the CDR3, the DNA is TGTGCCAGCAGCAGGACAGGGTATGGCTACACCTTC. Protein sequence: CASSRTGYGYTF.

As DNA, the CDR3 is TGTGCCAGCAGCCCACAGGGGTCACCATATGGCTACACCTTC. Protein: CASSPQGSPYGYTF. The chain links TRBV5-4 to TRBJ1-2, with 7 positions matching TRBD1. The CDR3 is 14 residues long. Losses at the gene ends were 4 bases for V and 5 bases for J; bases not matched to a gene: 8. CDR1 is SGHNT, CDR2 YYREEE, per germline (reference sequence).

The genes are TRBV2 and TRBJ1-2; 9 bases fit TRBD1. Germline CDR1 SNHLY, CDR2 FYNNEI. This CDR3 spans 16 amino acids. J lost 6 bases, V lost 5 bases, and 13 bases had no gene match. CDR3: CASSQSDRDRDHGYTF. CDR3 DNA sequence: TGTGCCAGCAGTCAATCGGACAGGGACAGGGATCATGGCTACACCTTC.

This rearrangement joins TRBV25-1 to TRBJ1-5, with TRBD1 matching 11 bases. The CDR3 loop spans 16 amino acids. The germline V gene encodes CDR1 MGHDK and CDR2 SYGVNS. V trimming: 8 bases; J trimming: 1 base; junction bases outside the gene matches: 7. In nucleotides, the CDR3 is TGTGCCAGCGGGGAGGGACAGGGGGGGAGCAATCAGCCCCAGCATTTT. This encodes CASGEGQGGSNQPQHF.

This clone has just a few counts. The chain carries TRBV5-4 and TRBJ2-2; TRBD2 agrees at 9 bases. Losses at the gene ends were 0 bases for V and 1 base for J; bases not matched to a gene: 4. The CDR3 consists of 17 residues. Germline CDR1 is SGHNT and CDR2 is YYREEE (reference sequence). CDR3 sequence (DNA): TGTGCCAGCAGCTTGGGACTAGCGGCCATGAACACCGGGGAGCTGTTTTTT. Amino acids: CASSLGLAAMNTGELFF.

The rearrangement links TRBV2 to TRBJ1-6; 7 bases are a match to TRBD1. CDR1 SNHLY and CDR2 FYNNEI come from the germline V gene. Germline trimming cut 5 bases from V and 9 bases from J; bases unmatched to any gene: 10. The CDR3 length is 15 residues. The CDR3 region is CASSPIDRVTSPLHF. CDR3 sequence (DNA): TGTGCCAGCAGTCCCATCGACAGGGTAACTTCACCCCTCCACTTT.

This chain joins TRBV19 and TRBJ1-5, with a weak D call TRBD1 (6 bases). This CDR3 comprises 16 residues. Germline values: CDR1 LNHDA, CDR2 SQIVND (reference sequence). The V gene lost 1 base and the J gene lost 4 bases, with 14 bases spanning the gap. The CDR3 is CASSIGLDRINQPQHF. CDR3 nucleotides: TGTGCCAGTAGTATAGGGCTAGACAGGATAAATCAGCCCCAGCATTTT.

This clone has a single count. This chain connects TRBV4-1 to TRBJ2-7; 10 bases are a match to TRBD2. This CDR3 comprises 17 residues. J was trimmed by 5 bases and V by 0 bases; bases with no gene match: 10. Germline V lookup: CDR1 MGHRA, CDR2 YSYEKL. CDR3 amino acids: CASSQDPSGSRTNEQYF. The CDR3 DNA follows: TGCGCCAGCAGCCAAGATCCTAGCGGGAGTAGGACAAACGAGCAGTACTTC.

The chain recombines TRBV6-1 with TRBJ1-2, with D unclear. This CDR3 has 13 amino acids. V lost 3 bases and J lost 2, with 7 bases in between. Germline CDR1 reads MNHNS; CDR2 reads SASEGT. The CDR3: CASSDNLNYGYTF. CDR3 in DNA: TGTGCCAGCAGTGATAACTTAAACTATGGCTACACCTTC.

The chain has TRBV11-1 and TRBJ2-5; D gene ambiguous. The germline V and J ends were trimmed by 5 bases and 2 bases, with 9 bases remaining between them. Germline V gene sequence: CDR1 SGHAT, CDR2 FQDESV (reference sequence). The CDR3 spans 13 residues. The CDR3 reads CASSQRRQETQYF. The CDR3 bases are TGTGCCAGCAGCCAGAGGCGTCAAGAGACCCAGTACTTC.

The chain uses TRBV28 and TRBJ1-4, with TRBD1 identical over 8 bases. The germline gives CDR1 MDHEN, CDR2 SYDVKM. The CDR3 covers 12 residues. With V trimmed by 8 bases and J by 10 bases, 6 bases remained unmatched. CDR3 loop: CASLAQGGKLFF. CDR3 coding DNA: TGTGCCAGCCTTGCACAGGGGGGAAAACTGTTTTTT.

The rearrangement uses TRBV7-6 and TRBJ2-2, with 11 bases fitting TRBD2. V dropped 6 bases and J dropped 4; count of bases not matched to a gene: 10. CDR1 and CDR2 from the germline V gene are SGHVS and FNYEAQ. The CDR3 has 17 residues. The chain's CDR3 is CASRRSGRAEGTGELFF. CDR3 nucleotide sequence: TGTGCCAGCAGACGTAGCGGGAGGGCTGAGGGCACCGGGGAGCTGTTTTTT. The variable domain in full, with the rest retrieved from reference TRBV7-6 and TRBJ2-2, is GAGVSQSPRYKVTKRGQDVALRCDPISGHVSLYWYRQALGQGPEFLTYFNYEAQQDKSGLPNDRFSAERPEGSISTLTIQRTEQRDSAMYRCASRRSGRAEGTGELFFGEGSRLTVL.

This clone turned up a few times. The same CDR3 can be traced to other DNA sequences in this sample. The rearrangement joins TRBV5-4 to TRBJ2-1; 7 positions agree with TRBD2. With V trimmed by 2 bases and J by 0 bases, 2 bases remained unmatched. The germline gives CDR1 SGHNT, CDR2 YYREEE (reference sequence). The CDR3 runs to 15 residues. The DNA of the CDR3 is TGTGCCAGCAGCTTCTCGGGAGGCTCCTACAATGAGCAGTTCTTC. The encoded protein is CASSFSGGSYNEQFF. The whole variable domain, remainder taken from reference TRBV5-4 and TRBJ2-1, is ETGVTQSPTHLIKTRGQQVTLRCSSQSGHNTVSWYQQALGQGPQFIFQYYREEENGRGNFPPRFSGLQFPNYSSELNVNALELDDSALYLCASSFSGGSYNEQFFGPGTRLTVL.

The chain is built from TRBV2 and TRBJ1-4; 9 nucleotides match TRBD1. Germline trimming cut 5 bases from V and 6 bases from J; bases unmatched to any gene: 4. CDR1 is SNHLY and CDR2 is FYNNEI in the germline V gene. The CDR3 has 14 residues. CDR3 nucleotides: TGTGCCAGCAGTCCGGACAGGGGTGATGAAAAACTGTTTTTT. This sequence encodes CASSPDRGDEKLFF.

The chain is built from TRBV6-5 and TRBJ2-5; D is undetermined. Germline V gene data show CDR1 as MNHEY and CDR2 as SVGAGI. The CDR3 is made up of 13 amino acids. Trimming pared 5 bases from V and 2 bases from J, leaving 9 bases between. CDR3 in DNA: TGTGCCAGCAGTACTGGTTTACAAGAGACCCAGTACTTC. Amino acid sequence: CASSTGLQETQYF.